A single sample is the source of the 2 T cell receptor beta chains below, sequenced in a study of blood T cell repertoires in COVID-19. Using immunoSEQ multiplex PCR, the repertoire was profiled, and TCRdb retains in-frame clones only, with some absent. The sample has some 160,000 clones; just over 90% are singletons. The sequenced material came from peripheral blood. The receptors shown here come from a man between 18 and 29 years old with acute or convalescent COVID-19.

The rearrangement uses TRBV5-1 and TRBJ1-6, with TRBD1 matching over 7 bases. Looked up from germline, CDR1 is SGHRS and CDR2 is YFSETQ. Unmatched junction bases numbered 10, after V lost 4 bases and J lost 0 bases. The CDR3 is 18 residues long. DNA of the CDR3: TGCGCCAGCAGCGCCCAACGAGGGGGCAGCTCCTATAATTCACCCCTCCACTTT. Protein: CASSAQRGGSSYNSPLHF.

CDR3 loop: CASSVEGQGTRHEQYF. The CDR3 nucleotides read TGTGCCAGCAGCGTAGAGGGACAGGGAACCAGGCACGAGCAGTACTTC. The V call is TRBV9, the J call TRBJ2-7, with TRBD1 matching over 9 bases. V lost 0 bases to trimming and J lost 5 bases; unmatched junction nucleotides: 9. The CDR3 sequence is 16 residues long. In germline, CDR1 is SGDLS, CDR2 YYNGEE.